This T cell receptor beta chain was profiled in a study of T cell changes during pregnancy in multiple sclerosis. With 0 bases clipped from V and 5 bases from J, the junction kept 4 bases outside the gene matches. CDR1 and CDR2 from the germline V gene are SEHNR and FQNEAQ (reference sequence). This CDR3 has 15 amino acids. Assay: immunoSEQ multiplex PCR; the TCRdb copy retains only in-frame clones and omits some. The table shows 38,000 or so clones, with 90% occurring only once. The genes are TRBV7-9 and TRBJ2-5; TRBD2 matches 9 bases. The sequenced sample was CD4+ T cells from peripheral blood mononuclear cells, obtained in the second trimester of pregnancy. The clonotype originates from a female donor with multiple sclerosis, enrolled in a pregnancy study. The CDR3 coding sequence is TGTGCCAGCAGCTTAGCGGCTAGCGGGACGGAGACCCAGTACTTC. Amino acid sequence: CASSLAASGTETQYF.